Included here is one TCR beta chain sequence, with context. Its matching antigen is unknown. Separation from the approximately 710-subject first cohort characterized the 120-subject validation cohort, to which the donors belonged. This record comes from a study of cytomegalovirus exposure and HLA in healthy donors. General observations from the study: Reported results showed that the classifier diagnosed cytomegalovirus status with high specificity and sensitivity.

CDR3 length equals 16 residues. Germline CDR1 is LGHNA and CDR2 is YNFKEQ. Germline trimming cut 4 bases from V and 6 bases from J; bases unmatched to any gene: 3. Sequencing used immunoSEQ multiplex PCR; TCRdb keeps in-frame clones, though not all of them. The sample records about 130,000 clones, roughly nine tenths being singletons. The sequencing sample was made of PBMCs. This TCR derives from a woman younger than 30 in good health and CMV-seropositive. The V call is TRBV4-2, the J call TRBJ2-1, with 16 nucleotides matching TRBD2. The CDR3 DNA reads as TGTGCCAGCAGCCCGGGACTAGCGGGGGGGCTCAATGAGCAGTTCTTC. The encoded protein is CASSPGLAGGLNEQFF.